Listed below are T cell receptor beta chains from one sample, sequenced in a study of blood T cell repertoires in COVID-19. Sequenced by immunoSEQ multiplex PCR; TCRdb stores in-frame clones only, minus some. The sample records 150,000 to 200,000 clones, over 80% being singletons. The sample comprised peripheral blood. All receptors derive from a woman younger than 45 with acute or convalescent COVID-19. Both conserved end residues are part of each CDR3. Fields, in order: clone size, J gene, V gene, D gene, CDR3 DNA, CDR3 protein. D genes are given only for firm matches. Size tells how often a clone was seen (once, few, many) or the class of an expanded clone, and some rows leave it out.

abundance: NA
j_gene: TRBJ2-1
v_gene: TRBV7-9
d_gene: NA
CDR3nt: TGTGCCAGCAGCTTTCTGTCGCGTTCGGGTGAGCAGTTCTTC
CDR3aa: CASSFLSRSGEQFF

abundance: NA
j_gene: TRBJ2-7
v_gene: TRBV11-3
d_gene: NA
CDR3nt: TGTGCCAGCAGCTCAGGGACCTACGAGCAGTACTTC
CDR3aa: CASSSGTYEQYF

abundance: NA
j_gene: TRBJ2-1
v_gene: TRBV29-1
d_gene: TRBD2
CDR3nt: TGCAGCGCTGAGGGGACTAGCGGGGGGACACAATCCTACAATGAGCAGTTCTTC
CDR3aa: CSAEGTSGGTQSYNEQFF

abundance: NA
j_gene: TRBJ1-3
v_gene: TRBV27
d_gene: NA
CDR3nt: TGTGCCAGCAGTCCCTGGAGCTCTGGAAACACCATATATTTT
CDR3aa: CASSPWSSGNTIYF

abundance: NA
j_gene: TRBJ2-1
v_gene: TRBV19
d_gene: TRBD1
CDR3nt: TGTGCCAGTAGACCTTCAGGGGGAAATGAGCAGTTCTTC
CDR3aa: CASRPSGGNEQFF

abundance: NA
j_gene: TRBJ1-1
v_gene: TRBV6-4
d_gene: NA
CDR3nt: TGTGCCAGCAGTTCCCAGCCGACAGGGAACACTGAAGCTTTCTTT
CDR3aa: CASSSQPTGNTEAFF

abundance: NA
j_gene: TRBJ1-4
v_gene: TRBV3-1/TRBV3-2
d_gene: NA
CDR3nt: TGTGCCAGCAGCCAAGTCGCGCAGGGGCATAAGGAAAAACTGTTTTTT
CDR3aa: CASSQVAQGHKEKLFF

abundance: once
j_gene: TRBJ2-7
v_gene: TRBV5-5
d_gene: NA
CDR3nt: TGTGCCAGCAGCCCGCGCGGCTACGAGCAGTACTTC
CDR3aa: CASSPRGYEQYF

abundance: once
j_gene: TRBJ2-1
v_gene: TRBV5-1
d_gene: NA
CDR3nt: TGCGCCAGCAGCTTGCCTCCCCCTCCGCGGAGCTCCTACAATGAGCAGTTCTTC
CDR3aa: CASSLPPPPRSSYNEQFF

abundance: few
j_gene: TRBJ2-5
v_gene: TRBV18
d_gene: TRBD2
CDR3nt: TGTGCCAGCTCACCAAGACTAGCGGGCCCGGGCGGGAATCAAGAGACCCAGTACTTC
CDR3aa: CASSPRLAGPGGNQETQYF

abundance: once
j_gene: TRBJ1-6
v_gene: TRBV7-2
d_gene: NA
CDR3nt: TGTGCCAGCAGGCTCGGGGGATCCTATAATTCACCCCTCCACTTT
CDR3aa: CASRLGGSYNSPLHF

abundance: once
j_gene: TRBJ2-3
v_gene: TRBV28
d_gene: TRBD2
CDR3nt: TGTGCCACTGGCCCGTGGGGGGGAGCCACAGATACGCAGTATTTT
CDR3aa: CATGPWGGATDTQYF

abundance: NA
j_gene: TRBJ1-6
v_gene: TRBV7-2
d_gene: NA
CDR3nt: TGTGCCAGCAGCCTGGCAAGATCCTATAATTCACCCCTCCACTTT
CDR3aa: CASSLARSYNSPLHF

abundance: NA
j_gene: TRBJ2-7
v_gene: TRBV19
d_gene: TRBD1
CDR3nt: TGTGCCAGTAGTCCCCCTAACCTTGGGACAGGGCGTAAGTACTTC
CDR3aa: CASSPPNLGTGRKYF

abundance: NA
j_gene: TRBJ2-1
v_gene: TRBV11-3
d_gene: TRBD2
CDR3nt: TGTGCCAGCAGCTTAGATTACCCTAGCGGGATTTTCAATGAGCAGTTCTTC
CDR3aa: CASSLDYPSGIFNEQFF

abundance: NA
j_gene: TRBJ1-2
v_gene: TRBV6-5
d_gene: NA
CDR3nt: TGTGCCAGCAGCCCCCAGGTGGGGAGGGATGGCTACACCTTC
CDR3aa: CASSPQVGRDGYTF

abundance: once
j_gene: TRBJ2-2
v_gene: TRBV10-3
d_gene: NA
CDR3nt: TGTGCCATCAGTGAGTCATTTCAGGGGGGTGCGAACACCGGGGAGCTGTTTTTT
CDR3aa: CAISESFQGGANTGELFF

abundance: NA
j_gene: TRBJ2-5
v_gene: TRBV6-1
d_gene: TRBD2
CDR3nt: TGTGCCAGCAGTGAATACGGGGGGAGCCCGGAGACCCAGTACTTC
CDR3aa: CASSEYGGSPETQYF